The rows below give T cell receptor beta chains drawn from one sample of a study of cytomegalovirus exposure and HLA in healthy donors. This table comes from immunoSEQ multiplex PCR, and its TCRdb copy is limited to in-frame clones, with some not included. Found here are some 150,000 clones, approximately 82% of them singletons; the top ten hold roughly 1.4%. The material sequenced was PBMCs. These receptors were taken from a man aged 25 to 45 in good health and CMV-seropositive. Both conserved end residues are part of each CDR3. The D gene is left open where the match is weak. Size is stated for part of the rows, as once, few or many counts, or as a class when the clone is expanded.

v_call	d_call	j_call	clone_size	cdr3_nt	cdr3_aa
TRBV30	TRBD1	TRBJ1-2	NA	TGTGCCATCGACAGGGACACTCGGGGCTATGGCTACACCTTC	CAIDRDTRGYGYTF
TRBV4-2	NA	TRBJ2-1	NA	TGTGCCAGCAGCCCCGGCAGGGAAAATGAGCAGTTCTTC	CASSPGRENEQFF
TRBV13	NA	TRBJ2-7	NA	TGTGCCAGCAGCTCTACCTACGAGCAGTACTTC	CASSSTYEQYF
TRBV30	NA	TRBJ1-4	NA	TGTGCCTGGGTTCAGGGGCCGACTAATGAAAAACTGTTTTTT	CAWVQGPTNEKLFF
TRBV5-4	TRBD2	TRBJ2-5	NA	TGTGCCAGCAGCTCCCGTCAGCTAGCGGGAAACCCAAGGGAGACCCAGTACTTC	CASSSRQLAGNPRETQYF
TRBV7-2	TRBD2	TRBJ2-7	NA	TGTGCCAGCAGCTTAGGTCTAGCGGGAGGTTACGAGCAGTACTTC	CASSLGLAGGYEQYF
TRBV15	TRBD2	TRBJ2-7	once	TGTGCCACCAGCAGAGGGTCGGGAGGCCCCCCCTACGAGCAGTACTTC	CATSRGSGGPPYEQYF
TRBV6-5	NA	TRBJ1-6	NA	TGTGCCAGCAGACAGGGATCGGGGAGTTCACCCCTCCACTTT	CASRQGSGSSPLHF
TRBV27	TRBD2	TRBJ2-1	NA	TGTGCCAGCAGTTTAGCGGGAGTACCCTACAATGAGCAGTTCTTC	CASSLAGVPYNEQFF
TRBV7-9	NA	TRBJ2-7	NA	TGTGCCAGCAGCTTATCGCGGTCTGTGGACGAGCAGTACTTC	CASSLSRSVDEQYF
TRBV7-9	NA	TRBJ2-7	NA	TGTGCCAGCAGCTTCGGGACTGGCTCCTACGAGCAGTACTTC	CASSFGTGSYEQYF
TRBV7-3	TRBD2	TRBJ2-3	NA	TGTGCCAGCAGCCCACCCGGGACTAGCGGGAGAGATACGCAGTATTTT	CASSPPGTSGRDTQYF
TRBV9	TRBD1	TRBJ1-2	NA	TGTGCCAGCAGCGCTAGACAGGGGTCCTATGGCTACACCTTC	CASSARQGSYGYTF
TRBV6-1	TRBD1	TRBJ1-2	NA	TGTGCCAGCAGCGCGGGGACAGTAAACTATGGCTACACCTTC	CASSAGTVNYGYTF
TRBV11-3	NA	TRBJ1-1	NA	TGTGCCAGCAGCTTAACCGGGACAATTGACACTGAAGCTTTCTTT	CASSLTGTIDTEAFF
TRBV5-4	NA	TRBJ2-7	NA	TGTGCCAGCAGTCCAGCGCGCCGCCCAGGGGAGCAGTACTTC	CASSPARRPGEQYF
TRBV7-8	NA	TRBJ2-1	NA	TGTGCCAGCAGCCCAATGGGGCTAGCCTACAATGAGCAGTTCTTC	CASSPMGLAYNEQFF
TRBV30	NA	TRBJ2-7	NA	TGTGCCTGGATGGGAGGAGGGAGCGAGCAGTACTTC	CAWMGGGSEQYF
TRBV28	TRBD2	TRBJ2-3	NA	TGTGCCAGCAGAGGGACTAGCGGGAGTGCATGGTATTTT	CASRGTSGSAWYF
TRBV6-1	NA	TRBJ1-2	NA	TGTGCCAGCAGTGAAGGACCCGCAGGGTACAACTATGGCTACACCTTC	CASSEGPAGYNYGYTF
TRBV7-9	TRBD1	TRBJ1-4	NA	TGTGCCAGCAGCTTCGACAGGGCATATGAAAAACTGTTTTTT	CASSFDRAYEKLFF
TRBV9	NA	TRBJ1-1	NA	TGTGCCAGCAGCGTAGGAGGGTTTATGAACACTGAAGCTTTCTTT	CASSVGGFMNTEAFF
TRBV6-1	TRBD2	TRBJ2-5	NA	TGTGCCAGCAGCGACCCGGGACTAGGGAGGGAGACCCAGTACTTC	CASSDPGLGRETQYF
TRBV5-4	TRBD1	TRBJ2-2	NA	TGTGCCAGCAGCGTGACAGGGTCGGGCACCGGGGAGCTGTTTTTT	CASSVTGSGTGELFF
TRBV7-2	TRBD1	TRBJ1-1	NA	TGTGCCAGCAGTTCCACAGGGGGAAGGACTGAAGCTTTCTTT	CASSSTGGRTEAFF
TRBV5-1	TRBD1	TRBJ2-5	NA	TGCGCCAGCAGCTTCCCACAGGGGGCAGGTGAAGAGACCCAGTACTTC	CASSFPQGAGEETQYF
TRBV6-1	NA	TRBJ2-1	NA	TGTGCCAGCAGGGACACCCTCTCCTACAATGAGCAGTTCTTC	CASRDTLSYNEQFF
TRBV5-1	TRBD2	TRBJ2-7	once	TGCGCCAGCCCTTGGGACGGGAGGCAGGGCGAGCAGTACTTC	CASPWDGRQGEQYF
TRBV4-1	TRBD2	TRBJ2-5	NA	TGCGCCAGCAGCCAAGAACTAGCGGGGTCGGTAGAGACCCAGTACTTC	CASSQELAGSVETQYF
TRBV7-3	NA	TRBJ1-1	NA	TGTGCCAGCAGCTTAAGGCCCGCCGCCGTTGAAGCTTTCTTT	CASSLRPAAVEAFF